This TCR beta chain was found in a study of T-cell memory formation after mild COVID-19. Each CDR3 protein gets one entry after TCRdb re-called the 5' RACE reads with MiXCR. In the table there are about 240,000 distinct CDR3 sequences, around 10% of which are singletons. The CDR3 runs 13 residues. The germline CDR1 and CDR2 sequences are SGHTA and FQGTGA. V shed 5 bases and J shed 7 bases, with 13 bases lying between them. The TCR sequence derives from a man between 18 and 35 years old who had mild COVID-19 (a few samples of this study predate the infection). Cell type and time point are not known. The rearrangement links TRBV7-3 to TRBJ2-3; D may correspond to TRBD1 or TRBD2 (7 bases each). The sequenced sample was PBMCs or a T cell subset sorted from them (not recorded which). The CDR3 DNA follows: TGTGCCAGCAGCCAGGGGGGGGAAAATACGCAGTATTTT. Amino acid sequence: CASSQGGENTQYF.